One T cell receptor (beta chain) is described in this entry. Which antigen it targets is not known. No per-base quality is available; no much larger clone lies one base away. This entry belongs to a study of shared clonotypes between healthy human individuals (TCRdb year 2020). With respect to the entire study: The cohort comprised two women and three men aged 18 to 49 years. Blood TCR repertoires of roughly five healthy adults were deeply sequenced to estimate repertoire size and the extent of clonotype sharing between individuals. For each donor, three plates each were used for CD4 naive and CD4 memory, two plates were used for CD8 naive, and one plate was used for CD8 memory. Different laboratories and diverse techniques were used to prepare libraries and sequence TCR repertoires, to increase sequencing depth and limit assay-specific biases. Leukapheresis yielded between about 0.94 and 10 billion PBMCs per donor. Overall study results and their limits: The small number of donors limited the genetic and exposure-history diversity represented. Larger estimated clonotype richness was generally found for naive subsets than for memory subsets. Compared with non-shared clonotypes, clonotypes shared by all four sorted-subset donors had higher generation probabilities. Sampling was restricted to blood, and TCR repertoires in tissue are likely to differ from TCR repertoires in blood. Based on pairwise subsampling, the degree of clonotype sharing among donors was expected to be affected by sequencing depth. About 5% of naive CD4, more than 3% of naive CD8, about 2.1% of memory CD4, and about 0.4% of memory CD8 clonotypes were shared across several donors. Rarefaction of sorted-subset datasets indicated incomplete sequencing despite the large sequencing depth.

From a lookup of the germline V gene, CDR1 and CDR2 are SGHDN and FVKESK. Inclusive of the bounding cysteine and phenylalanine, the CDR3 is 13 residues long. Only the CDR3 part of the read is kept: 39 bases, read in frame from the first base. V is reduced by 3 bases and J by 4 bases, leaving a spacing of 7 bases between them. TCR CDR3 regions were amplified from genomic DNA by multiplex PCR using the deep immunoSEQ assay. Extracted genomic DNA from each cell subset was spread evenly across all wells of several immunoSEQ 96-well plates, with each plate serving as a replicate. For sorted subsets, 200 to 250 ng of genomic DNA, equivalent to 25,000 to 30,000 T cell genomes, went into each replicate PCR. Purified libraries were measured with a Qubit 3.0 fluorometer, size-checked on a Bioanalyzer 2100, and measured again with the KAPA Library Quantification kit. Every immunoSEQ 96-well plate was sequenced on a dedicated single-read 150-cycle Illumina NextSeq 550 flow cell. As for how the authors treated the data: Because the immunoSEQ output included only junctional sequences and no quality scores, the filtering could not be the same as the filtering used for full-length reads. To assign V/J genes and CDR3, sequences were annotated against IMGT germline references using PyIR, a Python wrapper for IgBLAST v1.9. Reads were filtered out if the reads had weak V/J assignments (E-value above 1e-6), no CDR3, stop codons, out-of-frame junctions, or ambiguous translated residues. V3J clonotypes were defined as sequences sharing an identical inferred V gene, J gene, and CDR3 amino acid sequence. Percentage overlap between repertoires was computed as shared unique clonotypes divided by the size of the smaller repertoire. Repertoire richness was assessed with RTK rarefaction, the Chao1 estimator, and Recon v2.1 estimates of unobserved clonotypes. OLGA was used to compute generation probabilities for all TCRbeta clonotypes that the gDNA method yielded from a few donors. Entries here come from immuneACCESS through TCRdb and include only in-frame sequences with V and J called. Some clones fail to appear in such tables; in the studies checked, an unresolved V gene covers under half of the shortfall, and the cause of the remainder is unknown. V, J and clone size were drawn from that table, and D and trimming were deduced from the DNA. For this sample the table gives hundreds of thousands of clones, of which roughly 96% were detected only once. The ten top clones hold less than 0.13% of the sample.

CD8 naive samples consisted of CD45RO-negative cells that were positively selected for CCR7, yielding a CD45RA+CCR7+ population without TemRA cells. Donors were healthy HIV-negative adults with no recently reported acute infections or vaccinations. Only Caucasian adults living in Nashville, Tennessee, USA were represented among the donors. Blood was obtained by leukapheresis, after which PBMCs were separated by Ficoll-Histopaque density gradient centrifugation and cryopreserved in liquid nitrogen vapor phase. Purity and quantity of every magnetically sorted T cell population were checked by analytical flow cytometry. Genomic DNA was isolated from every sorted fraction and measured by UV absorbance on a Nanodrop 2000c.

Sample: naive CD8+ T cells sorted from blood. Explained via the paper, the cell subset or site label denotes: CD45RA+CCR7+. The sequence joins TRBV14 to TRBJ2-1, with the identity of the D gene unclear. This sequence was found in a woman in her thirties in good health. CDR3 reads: CASSHRPYNEQFF. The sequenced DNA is TGTGCCAGCAGCCACAGACCTTACAATGAGCAGTTCTTC.